This T cell receptor beta chain was found in a study of cytomegalovirus exposure and HLA in healthy donors. Both 60 Vbeta primers and 13 Jbeta primers went into the PCR. Clones were read by immunoSEQ multiplex PCR, and TCRdb kept only the in-frame ones, dropping some. The sample contains about 95,000 clones, approximately 85% of which appear only once. The sample comprised PBMCs. This TCR came from a man aged 25-45 years in good health and CMV-seropositive.

In nucleotides, the CDR3 is TGTGCCAGCAGTGAAGGGACAGGGGACGACACCGGGGAGCTGTTTTTT. Residues: CASSEGTGDDTGELFF. This chain uses TRBV6-4 with TRBJ2-2, with TRBD1 identical over 10 bases. In germline, CDR1 is MRHNA, CDR2 SNTAGT. The CDR3 spans 16 residues. Unmatched junction bases numbered 4, after V lost 3 bases and J lost 3 bases.